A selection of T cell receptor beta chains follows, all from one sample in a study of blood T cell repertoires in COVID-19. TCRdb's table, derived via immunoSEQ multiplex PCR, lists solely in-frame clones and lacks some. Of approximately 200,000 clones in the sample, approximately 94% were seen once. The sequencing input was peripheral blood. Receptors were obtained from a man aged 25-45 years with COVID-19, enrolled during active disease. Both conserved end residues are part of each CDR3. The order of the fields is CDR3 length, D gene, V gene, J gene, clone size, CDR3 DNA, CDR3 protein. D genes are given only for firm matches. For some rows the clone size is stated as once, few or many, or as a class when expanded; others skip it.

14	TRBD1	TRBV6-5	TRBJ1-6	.	TGTGCCAGCAGCCGGGGACAGTCTAATTCACCCCTCCACTTT	CASSRGQSNSPLHF
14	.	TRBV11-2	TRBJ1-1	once	TGTGCCAGCAGCCGAACAGGGATGGGTACTGAAGCTTTCTTT	CASSRTGMGTEAFF
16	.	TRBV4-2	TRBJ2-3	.	TGTGCCAGCAGCCAAGATGGTGCGGGGAGCACAGATACGCAGTATTTT	CASSQDGAGSTDTQYF
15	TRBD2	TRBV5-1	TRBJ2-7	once	TGCGCCAGCAGCTTGGCGGGCGGGGGGCCCTACGAGCAGTACTTC	CASSLAGGGPYEQYF
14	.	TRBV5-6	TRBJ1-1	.	TGTGCCAGCAGCTTGGCTAACTTGAACACTGAAGCTTTCTTT	CASSLANLNTEAFF
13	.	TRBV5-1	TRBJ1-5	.	TGCGCCAGCAGCTTTGGGACTGATCAGCCCCAGCATTTT	CASSFGTDQPQHF
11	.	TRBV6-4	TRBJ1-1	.	TGTGCCAGACGGGTGGGCACTGAAGCTTTCTTT	CARRVGTEAFF
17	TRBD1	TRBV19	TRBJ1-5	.	TGTGCCAGTAGTCCCACCGACAGGGGGGGTAGCAATCAGCCCCAGCATTTT	CASSPTDRGGSNQPQHF
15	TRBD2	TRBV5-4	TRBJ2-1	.	TGTGCCAGCAGATTAGCGGGGGGAAACTACAATGAGCAGTTCTTC	CASRLAGGNYNEQFF
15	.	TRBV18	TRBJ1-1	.	TGTGCCAGCTCACCACCTCCAGCGAAAGGCGCTGAAGCTTTCTTT	CASSPPPAKGAEAFF
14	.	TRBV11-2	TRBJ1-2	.	TGTGCCACCACCCTGGGGGGGGGCGACTATGGCTACACCTTC	CATTLGGGDYGYTF
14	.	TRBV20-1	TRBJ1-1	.	TGCAGTGCTAGTGACGCCCGGGGAAACACTGAAGCTTTCTTT	CSASDARGNTEAFF
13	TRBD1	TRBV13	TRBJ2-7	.	TGTGCCAGCAGCTGGGACAGGGAGTACGAGCAGTACTTC	CASSWDREYEQYF
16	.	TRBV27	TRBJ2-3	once	TGTGCCAGCAGTTTATTGGGCGGTCGGGGTTCAGATACGCAGTATTTT	CASSLLGGRGSDTQYF
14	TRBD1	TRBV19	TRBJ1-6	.	TGTGCCAGTAAAGCGGGACAGGATAATTCACCCCTCCACTTT	CASKAGQDNSPLHF
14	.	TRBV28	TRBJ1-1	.	TGTGCCAGTTCCCACCAGGTCGGGGTTACTGAAGCTTTCTTT	CASSHQVGVTEAFF
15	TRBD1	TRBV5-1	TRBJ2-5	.	TGCGCCAGCAGCTTGGGGGGACAGGGGCAAGAGACCCAGTACTTC	CASSLGGQGQETQYF
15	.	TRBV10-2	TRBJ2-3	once	TGCGCCAGCTGGTCGTCTAGCGAGGGCACAGATACGCAGTATTTT	CASWSSSEGTDTQYF